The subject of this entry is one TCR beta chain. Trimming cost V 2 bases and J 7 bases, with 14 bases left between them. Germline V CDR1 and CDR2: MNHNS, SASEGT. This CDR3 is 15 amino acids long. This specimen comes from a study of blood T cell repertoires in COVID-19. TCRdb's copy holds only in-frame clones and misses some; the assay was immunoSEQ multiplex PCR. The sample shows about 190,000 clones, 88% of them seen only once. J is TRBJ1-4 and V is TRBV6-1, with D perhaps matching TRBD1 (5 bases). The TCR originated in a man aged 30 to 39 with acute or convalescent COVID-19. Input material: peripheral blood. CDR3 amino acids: CASSESYGAGEKLFF. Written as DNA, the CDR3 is TGTGCCAGCAGTGAATCTTATGGGGCCGGTGAAAAACTGTTTTTT.